A single TCR beta chain is shown here with its context. Its antigen is undetermined. The sample comes from a study of identifying expanded T cells in peripheral blood. Study-level points and caveats: Technical replicates showed roughly 1.2 changed clones; approximately 2 weeks 15 to 20; four weeks 19. Roughly two-week clone count variance significantly increased as total template count grew.

Repertoires were generated with immunoSEQ multiplex PCR, while TCRdb's copy carries only in-frame clones and drops some. The sample lists about 130,000 clones; 75% to 90% were seen once. V lost 8 bases and J 7 bases, leaving 17 bases between the germline ends. The V gene's germline CDR1 is SEHNR and CDR2 FQNEAQ (reference sequence). CDR3 size: 13 residues. Collection occurred without any documented infections or immune events in donors. The chain joins TRBV7-9 to TRBJ2-5, with D possibly matching TRBD2 (5 bases). The sequence derives from a person aged 18-70 years in good health. Sequenced material: blood. The CDR3 here is CASLDGERRTQYF. CDR3 DNA sequence: TGTGCCAGCTTGGATGGGGAGCGACGGACCCAGTACTTC.